These 10 T cell receptor beta chains were sequenced from one sample in a study of shared clonotypes between healthy human individuals. The assay was immunoSEQ multiplex PCR, and TCRdb's table has in-frame clones only and misses some. The sample has some 380,000 clones, roughly 96% seen once; the top ten hold 0.32%. Sequences were obtained from memory CD8+ T cells sorted from blood. Subset described: CD45RO+ cells pooled with CCR7-negative TemRA cells. The receptors derive from a man younger than 40 in good health.

This clone was detected only once. This chain joins TRBV28 and TRBJ1-6; 9 bases align to TRBD1. CDR3 length equals 15 residues. The trim removed 6 bases at V and 7 bases at J, leaving 7 bases unmatched. Germline CDR1 MDHEN, CDR2 SYDVKM. The CDR3 bases are TGTGCCAGCAGCCAATACAGGGGGCCGAATTCACCCCTCCACTTT. Translation: CASSQYRGPNSPLHF.

The gene calls are TRBV28 and TRBJ1-2; a possible D gene is TRBD1 (5 bases). Between the trimmed V and J ends, which lost 2 bases and 4 bases, there was a span of 11 bases. This CDR3 is 14 amino acids long. The germline V gene has CDR1 MDHEN and CDR2 SYDVKM. CDR3 DNA sequence: TGTGCCAGCAGTTTAGACGGGGCCTTCTATGGCTACACCTTC. Amino acids: CASSLDGAFYGYTF.

The rearrangement uses TRBV5-1 and TRBJ1-2, with TRBD1 as a possible D gene (5 bases). Germline V gives CDR1 SGHRS, CDR2 YFSETQ. Trimming took off 0 bases at V and 4 bases at J, with 10 bases between the two ends. The CDR3 has 14 amino acids. The chain's CDR3 is CASSLAGGFYGYTF. CDR3 DNA: TGCGCCAGCAGCTTGGCCGGGGGGTTCTATGGCTACACCTTC.

The chain joins TRBV7-8 to TRBJ2-3, with D possibly TRBD1 on 5 matching bases. Germline-derived CDR1 and CDR2 are SGHVS and FQNEAQ. The CDR3 totals 15 residues. V was cut by 3 bases and J by 3 bases, with 13 bases left in between. The CDR3, as DNA: TGTGCCAGCAGCTTCAAGCGTGGGGCGACAGATACGCAGTATTTT. Encoded protein: CASSFKRGATDTQYF.

Remarks on this clone: The identical CDR3 is also encoded by other nucleotide sequences in the sample. The rearrangement uses TRBV27 and TRBJ1-2; a possible D gene is TRBD1 (5 bases). Between the trimmed V and J ends, which lost 2 bases and 5 bases, there was a span of 6 bases. Looked up from germline, CDR1 is MNHEY and CDR2 is SMNVEV (reference sequence). CDR3 size: 12 residues. The CDR3: CASSLQGYGYTF. For the CDR3, the DNA is TGTGCCAGCAGTTTACAGGGATATGGCTACACCTTC.

V and J are TRBV19 and TRBJ1-1, with D tentatively TRBD1 (5 bases). Germline assignment: CDR1 LNHDA and CDR2 SQIVND (reference sequence). V lost 1 base to trimming and J lost 0 bases, with 6 bases between them. CDR3 length: 14 amino acids. The CDR3 DNA reads TGTGCCAGTAGTATAGGGGGCATGAACACTGAAGCTTTCTTT. Protein product: CASSIGGMNTEAFF.

The chain recombines TRBV7-2 with TRBJ1-5; D perhaps matches TRBD1 (5 bases). V lost 6 bases and J 3 bases, leaving 12 bases between the germline ends. CDR3 size: 14 residues. Germline V lookup: CDR1 SGHTA, CDR2 FQGNSA. CDR3 amino acids: CASRGQGDNQPQHF. In DNA, the CDR3 is TGTGCCAGCAGAGGGCAGGGCGACAATCAGCCCCAGCATTTT.

The chain joins TRBV2 to TRBJ2-1; 10 nucleotides align to TRBD2. Looked up from germline, CDR1 is SNHLY and CDR2 is FYNNEI. J was trimmed by 9 bases and V by 7 bases; bases with no gene match: 15. This CDR3 has 16 residues. The CDR3 DNA is TGTGCCAGCATAACAGGGGGAGCGGGAGGGCGTGGTGAGCAGTTCTTC. This translates into CASITGGAGGRGEQFF. Full variable domain (remainder filled in from reference TRBV2 and TRBJ2-1): EPEVTQTPSHQVTQMGQEVILRCVPISNHLYFYWYRQILGQKVEFLVSFYNNEISEKSEIFDDQFSVERPDGSNFTLKIRSTKLEDSAMYFCASITGGAGGRGEQFFGPGTRLTVL.

The gene calls are TRBV27 and TRBJ1-3; no firm D call. This CDR3 is built from 15 residues. Trimming removed 6 bases at V and 0 bases at J, with 12 bases between. CDR1 is MNHEY and CDR2 is SMNVEV in the germline V gene (reference sequence). CDR3 loop: CASSPDALSGNTIYF. The CDR3 DNA follows: TGTGCCAGCAGCCCGGACGCTCTCTCTGGAAACACCATATATTTT.

This sequence joins TRBV19 and TRBJ2-6, with TRBD1 identical over 8 bases. V lost 3 bases and J lost 3; bases outside the gene matches: 1. The CDR3 has 15 residues. Germline V gene lookup returns CDR1 LNHDA and CDR2 SQIVND (reference sequence). CDR3 nucleotides: TGTGCCAGTAGTATTGACAGGGGTGGGGCCAACGTCCTGACTTTC. Translation gives CASSIDRGGANVLTF.